The subject of this entry is one T cell receptor beta chain. This specimen belongs to a study of radiation and T cells in renal cell carcinoma. Assay: immunoSEQ multiplex PCR; the TCRdb copy retains only in-frame clones and omits some. There are over 90,000 clones in the sample; roughly 88% occur only once, and about 7.2% lies in the top ten. This CDR3 has 16 amino acids. Trimming shortened V by 7 bases and J by 4 bases, and 23 bases separated the two germline ends. Germline V gene sequence: CDR1 SGHRS, CDR2 YFSETQ. This sample's time point: blood 4 weeks post-SBRT, at nephrectomy. This sample's treatment: 15 Gy SBRT to primary tumor, nephrectomy 4 weeks later.

The material was blood, obtained from a patient whose treatment included radiotherapy and nephrectomy. This receptor was identified in a man aged 55 to 70 with renal cell carcinoma. V gene TRBV5-1 combines with J gene TRBJ2-5; perhaps TRBD2 as D (5 bases). CDR3: CASGFTGKRWLETQYF. CDR3 coding DNA: TGCGCCAGCGGATTTACCGGGAAAAGGTGGTTAGAGACCCAGTACTTC.